This T cell receptor (beta chain) was captured in a study of blood T cell repertoires in COVID-19 (dated by TCRdb to 2019 to 2021). Notes on the research overall: Samples covering the acute and convalescent phases of COVID-19 were provided by collaborators in the United States, Italy and Spain. The material from the prospective study consisted of cDNA or gDNA derived from T cells, B-cell-depleted T cells, or PBMCs. Subjects who had been exposed to COVID-19, were actively infected with it, or had recovered from it provided the deeply sampled blood TCRbeta repertoires that made up the dataset. A freely available public database, intended as a resource for researchers studying the immune response to SARS-CoV-2, is where the repertoires were released. Samples came from the ongoing ImmuneRACE study (first 160 participants) plus 1,254 subjects from 6 global collaborators. A de-identified subject ID, COVID-19 status, age in years and sex were almost always included in the sample metadata. HLA class I and class II types, where available, came from metadata supplied by the sample provider rather than from assay-based typing.

TCRbeta CDR3 regions were amplified from genomic DNA by means of the immunoSEQ Assay, a bias-controlled multiplex PCR. The study's processing was this. The number of nucleated cells in each sample was estimated from the amplification of reference gene primers within the assay. Sequence reads were collapsed and filtered to measure the absolute abundance of every unique TCRbeta CDR3 rearrangement. Productive Simpson clonality was computed per sample as the square root of Simpson's diversity index over productive rearrangements. The table was pulled from immuneACCESS by TCRdb, which kept in-frame rearrangements only. Such tables lose some clones; where checked, under half of the loss comes from unresolved V genes, and the rest has no known cause. V and J calls and clone size are copied from that table; D and trimming were computed from the DNA. For this sample there are about 210,000 clones; 65% to 85% appear just once. 4.3% of the sample rests with the top ten.

Participants in the prospective study were aged roughly 18 to 100 years, lived in 24 United States geographic areas, and enrolled through a virtual design. Cohort assignment in the prospective study relied on participant-reported clinical history from a screening survey and a study questionnaire. Each participant in the prospective study had whole blood, serum and a nasopharyngeal or oropharyngeal swab collected by mobile phlebotomists. Prospective study participants could optionally give additional blood draws and questionnaires over an approximately 2-month period. Before DNA extraction, blood samples from the prospective study were shipped at room temperature or frozen. Reading the germline V gene gives CDR1 SNHLY and CDR2 FYNNEI. A distance of 11 bases separates the germline ends of V and J, which lose 0 bases and 6 bases respectively. There are 14 amino acids in the CDR3, from cysteine to phenylalanine inclusive. The CDR3 DNA has 42 bases and is translated from base 1.

Comments on this clone: What antigen it recognizes has not been identified. No much larger clonotype is one base removed from it; base qualities were not supplied.

General findings and caveats noted by the study authors: How much clinical and demographic metadata was included differed by source and by participant, and the metadata was provided uncurated.

The chain is made from TRBV2 and TRBJ1-2, with the D gene uncertain. The receptor was derived from a man aged 30-40 years with acute COVID-19. The sequenced sample was PBMCs or T cells enriched from blood (not recorded which). The nucleotide sequence reads as follows: TGTGCCAGCAGTGAAGCGGCAGGTTTAGATGGCTACACCTTC. Translated, this gives CASSEAAGLDGYTF.